This is a list of T cell receptor beta chains from one sample in a study of human T cells and chemical hapten exposure. MiXCR, applied by TCRdb to the RACE reads, yields one record per CDR3 protein. The sample includes around 190,000 distinct CDR3 sequences, 20% to 25% of them seen just once. The input for sequencing was whole blood, taken in connection with sensitization to the hapten diphenylcyclopropenone (DPC). These receptor sequences come from a woman aged 45-59 years with alopecia areata. Some clones in this sample may be carry-over from other donors' samples. Both conserved end residues are part of each CDR3. Each record gives: V gene, J gene, clone size, D gene, CDR3 DNA, CDR3 protein. D genes are given only for firm matches. Only some rows state a clone size, as once, few, many or a class for expanded clones.

TRBV24-1,TRBJ2-5,many,-,TGTGCCACCAGTGATCCCGGGAACTTTGAAGAGACCCAGTACTTC,CATSDPGNFEETQYF
TRBV29-1,TRBJ2-1,few,TRBD2,TGCAGCGTTTTATCCCTAGCGGGAGGGTTTTTGGAGAATGAGCAGTTCTTC,CSVLSLAGGFLENEQFF
TRBV7-9,TRBJ2-7,few,-,TGTGCCAGCAGCCTAGGACCAGGAATAGAAGAGCAGTACTTC,CASSLGPGIEEQYF
TRBV3-1,TRBJ2-1,few,TRBD1,TGTGCCAGCAGCCAAGCCTTTACAGGGGGCAAGCAGTTCTTC,CASSQAFTGGKQFF
TRBV5-1,TRBJ2-3,few,-,TGCGCCAGCAGCCTAGCATTATCAGGAGATACGCAGTATTTT,CASSLALSGDTQYF
TRBV28,TRBJ2-1,few,TRBD2,TGTGCCAGCAGCAAAGCGGGAGGAGGCAATGAGCAGTTCTTC,CASSKAGGGNEQFF
TRBV3-1,TRBJ2-1,few,TRBD2,TGTGCCAGCAGTCCCGTTCTAGCGGGAGTGGGGGTCTCTGAGCAGTTCTTC,CASSPVLAGVGVSEQFF
TRBV19,TRBJ2-5,-,TRBD1,TGTGCCAGCGGACAGGGACGCCAAGAGACCCAGTACTTC,CASGQGRQETQYF
TRBV7-9,TRBJ2-3,few,TRBD2,TGTGCCAGCAGCGCACCGCGGACTAGCGGGAGTCCGGATACGCAGTATTTT,CASSAPRTSGSPDTQYF
TRBV28,TRBJ2-7,-,TRBD1,TGTGCCAGCAGTTTATCCAGGGGGCCCTACGAGCAGTACTTC,CASSLSRGPYEQYF
TRBV7-9,TRBJ2-3,few,TRBD1,TGTGCCAGCAGGCGGACAGGGGAAGGAGATACGCAGTATTTT,CASRRTGEGDTQYF
TRBV29-1,TRBJ2-1,-,TRBD2,TGCAGCGCTCTGACCCCGACTAGCGTGAACAATGAGCAGTTCTTC,CSALTPTSVNNEQFF
TRBV12-3/TRBV12-4,TRBJ1-2,-,-,TGTGCCAGCAGTTTAGACAGGGTAACCTATGGCTACACCTTC,CASSLDRVTYGYTF
TRBV4-3,TRBJ1-2,few,-,TGTGCCAGCAGCCAATCTCAGGGGAACTATGGCTACACCTTC,CASSQSQGNYGYTF
TRBV4-2,TRBJ2-1,-,-,TGTGCCAGCAGCCAAGAACTGGGTAACGTATACAATGAGCAGTTCTTC,CASSQELGNVYNEQFF
TRBV11-2,TRBJ2-1,-,-,TGTGCCAGCAGCTTAACGGGTAGCGGCCTCAATGAGCAGTTCTTC,CASSLTGSGLNEQFF
TRBV10-2,TRBJ2-7,few,TRBD2,TGCGCCAGCAATTTAGCGGGTGGGGCTTACGAGCAGTACTTC,CASNLAGGAYEQYF
TRBV12-3/TRBV12-4,TRBJ1-4,-,TRBD1,TGTGCCAGCAGCCCAGGGGGTTATAATGAAAAACTGTTTTTT,CASSPGGYNEKLFF
TRBV2,TRBJ2-7,-,-,TGTGCCAGCAACCCCGACCGTCCCTACGAGCAGTACTTC,CASNPDRPYEQYF
TRBV5-4,TRBJ2-3,-,TRBD2,TGTGCCAGCAGCTTGGGTTCCGGGAGGGCCGTCCCAGATACGCAGTATTTT,CASSLGSGRAVPDTQYF
TRBV11-2,TRBJ2-2,-,-,TGTGCCAGCAGCTTAGAGGTCCCCGGGGCACCCGGGGAGCTGTTTTTT,CASSLEVPGAPGELFF
TRBV19,TRBJ1-5,few,-,TGTGCCAGTAGTATCGCCGGGGCCCGTAGCAATCAGCCCCAGCATTTT,CASSIAGARSNQPQHF
TRBV3-1,TRBJ2-5,-,TRBD2,TGTGCCAGCAGCCAATCAAGACTAGCCTTAGAGACCCAGTACTTC,CASSQSRLALETQYF
TRBV15,TRBJ2-6,many,-,TGTGCCACCAGTATCTCTGGGGCCAACGTCCTGACTTTC,CATSISGANVLTF
TRBV10-3,TRBJ1-3,-,-,TGTGCCATCAGTGACTCCCCGGACACCCTCTCTGGAAACACCATATATTTT,CAISDSPDTLSGNTIYF
TRBV5-1,TRBJ1-1,few,TRBD1,TGCGCCAGCAGCCTAAGGACAGGGGGAAACACTGAAGCTTTCTTT,CASSLRTGGNTEAFF
TRBV7-8,TRBJ1-5,few,-,TGTGCCAGCAGAACCACAGGTTCGGGTCAGCCCCAGCATTTT,CASRTTGSGQPQHF
TRBV2,TRBJ1-4,few,-,TGTGCCAGCACCCGATTCGATGCAACTAATGAAAAACTGTTTTTT,CASTRFDATNEKLFF